A single sample gave rise to the 32 T cell receptor beta chains below, sequenced in a study of post-analysis software for immune sequencing data. Overall study results and limits: Patients used five TRBV segments, including TRBV5-6, TRBV5-1 and TRBV20-1, more often than controls.

These receptors have no known antigen. cDNA libraries for TCR beta contained unique molecular identifiers. TCRdb called the PCR reads again in MiXCR, with one record for every CDR3 protein. The sample holds 450,000 or so distinct CDR3 sequences; 45% are singletons and the top ten take about 12%. The sequenced sample was blood. These receptors all come from a girl aged 5-17 years with multiple sclerosis.

This clonotype was counted between two and nine times. V and J are TRBV29-1 and TRBJ1-2, with TRBD1 identical over 10 bases. The germline V gene encodes CDR1 SQVTM and CDR2 ANQGSEA. There are 11 residues in the CDR3. CDR3 nucleotides: TGCAGTACGGGACAGGGGTACGGCTACACCTTC. This sequence encodes CSTGQGYGYTF.

In the case of this clonotype: The CDR3 does not close with the conserved phenylalanine or tryptophan, likely indicating a read error. CDR3 amino acids: CASSVGARTDTQYC. The CDR3 nucleotides are TGTGCCAGCAGCGTCGGCGCTCGCACAGATACGCAGTATTGT. The genes are TRBV9 and TRBJ2-3; D is ambiguous. Germline V gene data show CDR1 as SGDLS and CDR2 as YYNGEE. The V end lost 2 bases, the J end lost 1 base, and 8 bases lay between the germline ends. CDR3 length: 14 amino acids.

This chain joins TRBV28 and TRBJ1-5; D remains unclear. CDR3 length: 11 residues. The V gene lost 4 bases and the J gene lost 11 bases, with 9 bases spanning the gap. From germline, CDR1 is MDHEN and CDR2 SYDVKM. CDR3: CASSSPQAQHF. Written as DNA, the CDR3 is TGTGCCAGCAGTTCTCCGCAGGCCCAGCATTTT. The variable domain in full, with the rest retrieved from reference TRBV28 and TRBJ1-5, is DVKVTQSSRYLVKRTGEKVFLECVQDMDHENMFWYRQDPGLGLRLIYFSYDVKMKEKGDIPEGYSVSREKKERFSLILESASTNQTSMYLCASSSPQAQHFGDGTRLSIL.

This clonotype was recorded a few times. J is TRBJ2-2 and V is TRBV5-1; possible D gene TRBD2, 5 bases. With 0 bases removed from V and 1 base from J, the gap between germline ends came to 10 bases. This CDR3 is built from 16 residues. Per the germline V gene, CDR1 is SGHRS and CDR2 is YFSETQ. The CDR3 sequence: CASSLVRTGNTGELFF. CDR3 DNA: TGCGCCAGCAGCTTGGTTAGGACTGGGAACACCGGGGAGCTGTTTTTT.

The chain recombines TRBV12-3 or TRBV12-4 with TRBJ2-4; D is ambiguous. V lost 0 bases, J lost 0 bases, and 15 bases lay in between. There are 18 residues in the CDR3. In DNA form, the CDR3 reads TGTGCCAGCAGTTTAGCGGATAACTACCCCCTAGCCAAAAACATTCAGTACTTC. Its protein product is CASSLADNYPLAKNIQYF.

The chain couples TRBV20-1 to TRBJ1-4; a possible D gene is TRBD1 (5 bases). This CDR3 has 13 residues. V lost 6 bases to trimming and J lost 3 bases, with 11 bases between them. Germline-derived CDR1 and CDR2 are DFQATT and SNEGSKA (reference sequence). CDR3 residues: CSAPRDPNEKLFF. DNA of the CDR3: TGCAGTGCCCCCAGGGACCCTAATGAAAAACTGTTTTTT.

This clonotype turned up a few times. V is TRBV5-1 and J is TRBJ2-7; 10 bases map to TRBD1. This CDR3 is 13 amino acids long. CDR1 and CDR2 (germline): SGHRS, YFSETQ. V trimming: 4 bases; J trimming: 7 bases; junction bases outside the gene matches: 5. The CDR3: CASSRTGGVEQYF. CDR3 in DNA: TGCGCCAGCAGCCGGACAGGGGGGGTAGAGCAGTACTTC.

The chain joins TRBV29-1 to TRBJ2-4; D is undetermined. Germline-derived CDR1 and CDR2 are SQVTM and ANQGSEA. The germline V and J ends were trimmed by 0 bases and 8 bases, with 8 bases remaining between them. This CDR3 has 12 amino acids. The CDR3 region is CSVEEWGYIQYF. The DNA for the CDR3 is TGCAGCGTTGAAGAATGGGGTTACATTCAGTACTTC.

This clonotype was recorded a few times. This chain links TRBV11-1 with TRBJ2-1, with TRBD2 identical over 15 bases. J gave up 8 bases and V 5 bases, and 1 base lay outside the gene matches. Germline lookup yields CDR1 SGHAT and CDR2 FQDESV (reference sequence). The CDR3 length is 14 residues. CDR3 nucleotide sequence: TGTGCCAGCAGCCGGACTAGCGGGAGGGATGAGCAGTTCTTC. It specifies CASSRTSGRDEQFF.

The table lists this clonotype with a few counts. The chain joins TRBV7-2 to TRBJ2-7; 9 nucleotides agree with TRBD1. The J segment lost 1 base and the V segment lost 6 bases, leaving 4 bases of the junction unmatched. The CDR3 is made up of 14 amino acids. CDR1 is SGHTA, CDR2 FQGNSA, per germline. CDR3 in DNA: TGTGCCAGCAGGAGAGACAGGGGGTCCTACGAGCAGTACTTC. This encodes CASRRDRGSYEQYF.

The gene calls are TRBV7-3 and TRBJ2-2, with 10 bases lining up with TRBD2. V was pared by 5 bases and J by 1 base, with 4 bases of the junction left unmatched. Germline CDR1 and CDR2: SGHTA and FQGTGA. The length of the CDR3 is 16 residues. CDR3 bases: TGTGCCAGCAGCCCTCGGACTAGCGGGAACACCGGGGAGCTGTTTTTT. It codes for CASSPRTSGNTGELFF.

The chain carries TRBV7-2 and TRBJ2-1, with 12 bases fitting TRBD2. The CDR3 consists of 16 residues. V was clipped by 6 bases and J by 6 bases; unmatched bases: 9. The germline V gene has CDR1 SGHTA and CDR2 FQGNSA. The CDR3 DNA reads as TGTGCCAGCAGGGGTCCATGGACTAGCGGGACCAATGAGCAGTTCTTC. This gives the protein CASRGPWTSGTNEQFF.

The chain is built from TRBV29-1 and TRBJ2-1, with D perhaps being TRBD1 or TRBD2 (5 bases each). V was pared by 7 bases and J by 7 bases, with 17 bases between. Germline V gives CDR1 SQVTM, CDR2 ANQGSEA. The CDR3 is made up of 13 amino acids. In DNA form, the CDR3 reads TGCAGCGCCTCTGGGAGACAGTGGAATGAGCAGTTCTTC. Protein: CSASGRQWNEQFF.

This chain uses TRBV7-4 with TRBJ1-1; D gene uncertain. Germline CDR1 is SGHVT and CDR2 is SQSDAQ. CDR3 size: 10 residues. Trimming left V 3 bases short and J 7 bases short, with 3 bases between. In nucleotides, the CDR3 is TGTGCCAGCAGCTTTTATGAAGCTTTCTTT. Amino acids: CASSFYEAFF. Together with reference TRBV7-4 and TRBJ1-1, the CDR3 gives the full variable domain: GAGVSQSPRYKVAKRGRDVALRCDSISGHVTLYWYRQTLGQGSEVLTYSQSDAQRDKSGRPSGRFSAERPERSVSTLKIQRTEQGDSAVYLCASSFYEAFFGQGTRLTVV.

The chain uses TRBV15 and TRBJ2-4; D not certain. The end of the DNA fits TRBJ2-7 better, so the J call may be wrong. The CDR3 has 13 residues. Germline-derived CDR1 and CDR2 are LNHNV and YYDKDF (reference sequence). The CDR3 bases are TGTGCCACCAGCCTAGGAGAAATCAACGAGCAGTACTTC. It yields the protein CATSLGEINEQYF.

Note on this clonotype: This sequence may be a read error, since a much larger clone differs from it by one base. The DNA of the CDR3 is TGTGCCAGCAGCATAACAGGGAACACTGAAGCTTTCTTT. The encoded protein is CASSITGNTEAFF. V usage is TRBV12-3 or TRBV12-4 and J usage is TRBJ1-1, with a possible D match to TRBD1 (5 bases). The CDR3 extends over 13 amino acids. V gave up 6 bases and J gave up 1 base, with 9 bases separating them.

The sample holds a few counts of this clonotype. The chain links TRBV12-3 or TRBV12-4 to TRBJ2-7, with 8 bases aligning to TRBD1. J lost 5 bases, V lost 7 bases, and 7 bases had no gene match. This CDR3 spans 13 amino acids. CDR3 nucleotide sequence: TGTGCCAGCACAACCGACAGGGGAGACGAGCAGTACTTC. Its protein product is CASTTDRGDEQYF.

The chain is built from TRBV3-1 and TRBJ2-4; 11 bases are shared with TRBD2. The J call may be in error: the DNA end matches TRBJ2-7 better. The CDR3 runs to 16 residues. Germline CDR1 LGHDT, CDR2 YNNKEL (reference sequence). The CDR3 bases are TGTGCCAGCAGCCAAACGGGACTAGCGGATTCCTACGAGCAGTACTTC. It yields the protein CASSQTGLADSYEQYF.

The CDR3 nucleotides read TGCAGTGCTCGTCAACCTCCCCAAGAGACCCAGTACTTC. Protein: CSARQPPQETQYF. The gene calls are TRBV20-1 and TRBJ2-5, with D unresolved. The CDR3 extends over 13 amino acids. V shed 5 bases and J shed 1 base, with 11 bases lying between them. CDR1 is DFQATT and CDR2 is SNEGSKA in the germline V gene (reference sequence).

This clonotype was found a few times. The chain employs TRBV5-5 and TRBJ2-7; maybe TRBD1 (5 bases). This CDR3 has 15 amino acids. The V gene lost 0 bases and the J gene lost 0 bases, with 10 bases spanning the gap. Germline CDR1 is SGHKS and CDR2 is YYEKEE (reference sequence). CDR3 protein: CASSLEQASSYEQYF. CDR3 sequence (DNA): TGTGCCAGCAGCTTGGAACAGGCGAGCTCCTACGAGCAGTACTTC.

The chain combines TRBV27 with TRBJ2-5; 11 bases line up with TRBD2. The CDR3 consists of 17 residues. Looked up from germline, CDR1 is MNHEY and CDR2 is SMNVEV (reference sequence). V was pared by 7 bases and J by 4 bases, with 14 bases of the junction left unmatched. The CDR3 spells CASKGTSGPWGGETQYF. The CDR3 DNA follows: TGTGCCAGCAAGGGGACTAGCGGTCCCTGGGGTGGAGAGACCCAGTACTTC.

The chain uses TRBV5-1 and TRBJ2-1; D may be TRBD1 or TRBD2 (5 bases each). V was trimmed by 0 bases and J by 6 bases, leaving 19 bases between them. The CDR3 has 17 residues. Germline V gene lookup returns CDR1 SGHRS and CDR2 YFSETQ. The CDR3 loop is CASSLGRPGTLVNEQFF. For the CDR3, the DNA is TGCGCCAGCAGCTTGGGCAGGCCTGGGACCCTAGTCAATGAGCAGTTCTTC. The full variable domain, with the rest looked up from reference TRBV5-1 and TRBJ2-1, is KAGVTQTPRYLIKTRGQQVTLSCSPISGHRSVSWYQQTPGQGLQFLFEYFSETQRNKGNFPGRFSGRQFSNSRSEMNVSTLELGDSALYLCASSLGRPGTLVNEQFFGPGTRLTVL.

This clonotype was counted between two and nine times. The rearrangement uses TRBV20-1 and TRBJ2-7, with D possibly matching TRBD1 (5 bases). The germline V gene has CDR1 DFQATT and CDR2 SNEGSKA (reference sequence). The CDR3 sequence is 14 residues long. Trimming removed 4 bases at V and 0 bases at J, with 13 bases between. Here the CDR3 reads CSATKPQGSYEQYF. In nucleotides, the CDR3 is TGCAGTGCTACCAAACCGCAGGGCTCCTACGAGCAGTACTTC.

This clonotype has just a few counts. The chain uses TRBV5-1 and TRBJ2-7; D gene unclear. The V and J ends lost 0 bases and 4 bases respectively, with 14 bases between them. This CDR3 has 15 residues. Germline CDR1 is SGHRS and CDR2 is YFSETQ. The CDR3 spells CASSLEWEPGYEQYF. For the CDR3, the DNA is TGCGCCAGCAGCTTGGAGTGGGAACCTGGGTACGAGCAGTACTTC.

Notes on this clonotype: The junction departs from germline at one end; a sequencing error may be responsible. The V call is TRBV7-2, the J call TRBJ1-2; D might be TRBD1 (6 bases). This CDR3 has 13 amino acids. CDR1 SGHTA and CDR2 FQGNSA come from the germline V gene. CDR3 in DNA: TGTGCCAGCAGCTTGGACAGTGGCTATGGCTGCACCTTC. This gives the protein CASSLDSGYGCTF.

The CDR3, as DNA: TGTGCCAGCAGTTACCAGGACAGGTTTTCCTACGAGCAGTACTTC. The encoded protein is CASSYQDRFSYEQYF. This rearrangement joins TRBV6-2 or TRBV6-3 to TRBJ2-7; TRBD1 aligns across 7 bases. Trimming took 2 bases from V and 1 from J; bases not matched to a gene: 5. This CDR3 has 15 residues. The germline V gene has CDR1 MNHEY and CDR2 SVGEGT.

The chain uses TRBV10-3 and TRBJ2-1, with 9 nucleotides matching TRBD2. V trimming: 6 bases; J trimming: 5 bases; junction bases outside the gene matches: 8. Per germline, CDR1 ENHRY and CDR2 SYGVKD. The CDR3 has 15 residues. The CDR3 protein is CAIRQGLAVNNEQFF. The CDR3 DNA is TGTGCCATCAGACAGGGACTAGCAGTAAACAATGAGCAGTTCTTC.

This clonotype was seen only once. The V call is TRBV14, the J call TRBJ1-2; D gene unclear. The CDR3 is made up of 13 amino acids. V was trimmed by 1 base and J by 8 bases, leaving 11 bases between them. Germline lookup yields CDR1 SGHDN and CDR2 FVKESK. The CDR3 here is CASSQVTSGGYTF. CDR3 in DNA: TGTGCCAGCAGCCAAGTGACGTCGGGAGGCTACACCTTC. The full variable domain, with the rest looked up from reference TRBV14 and TRBJ1-2, is EAGVTQFPSHSVIEKGQTVTLRCDPISGHDNLYWYRRVMGKEIKFLLHFVKESKQDESGMPNNRFLAERTGGTYSTLKVQPAELEDSGVYFCASSQVTSGGYTFGSGTRLTVV.

This chain uses TRBV7-2 with TRBJ2-1; 14 bases map to TRBD2. Germline V lookup: CDR1 SGHTA, CDR2 FQGNSA. Trimming cost V 5 bases and J 2 bases; bases outside gene matches: 14. CDR3 length: 20 amino acids. As DNA, the CDR3 is TGTGCCAGCAGCCCCGGACCCGGGACTAGCGGGAGACCTCCCTACAATGAGCAGTTCTTC. Its translation is CASSPGPGTSGRPPYNEQFF.

The chain employs TRBV5-1 and TRBJ2-1, with D perhaps matching TRBD1 (5 bases). Trimming removed 5 bases at V and 5 bases at J, with 8 bases between. In germline, CDR1 is SGHRS, CDR2 YFSETQ. The CDR3 is 12 residues long. The CDR3 DNA reads TGCGCCAGCAGACAGGAAAACAATGAGCAGTTCTTC. Residues: CASRQENNEQFF.

This clonotype was observed a few times. This rearrangement joins TRBV20-1 to TRBJ2-3; 10 bases fit TRBD2. V trimming: 3 bases; J trimming: 2 bases; junction bases outside the gene matches: 11. The CDR3 totals 17 residues. Per germline, CDR1 DFQATT and CDR2 SNEGSKA (reference sequence). CDR3 residues: CSARSVLAGDYTDTQYF. The CDR3 region has the DNA TGCAGTGCTAGGAGCGTCCTAGCGGGGGATTACACAGATACGCAGTATTTT.

The chain recombines TRBV7-6 with TRBJ2-1, with TRBD2 matching over 10 bases. This CDR3 region has 16 residues. J gave up 3 bases and V 5 bases, and 7 bases lay outside the gene matches. CDR1 and CDR2 (germline): SGHVS, FNYEAQ. CDR3: CASSPGRTSGYNEQFF. As DNA, the CDR3 is TGTGCCAGCAGCCCAGGGAGGACTAGCGGCTACAATGAGCAGTTCTTC.